Shown below are 9 T cell receptor beta chains from a single sample sequenced in a study of Graves' ophthalmopathy and Graves' hyperthyroidism. RNA transcripts provided the template for amplifying TCR beta CDR3 regions. HTBI primers were used in a first-round RT-PCR, which preceded a second-round multiplex PCR. Each CDR3 protein gets one entry after TCRdb re-called the multiplex PCR reads with MiXCR. Among some 1.1 million distinct CDR3 sequences listed, roughly two fifths were seen once. The sample taken for sequencing was peripheral blood or thyroid tissue (not recorded which). These receptors all stem from an adult man with Graves' hyperthyroidism.

This clonotype has a handful of counts. This chain links TRBV20-1 with TRBJ2-7, with 12 bases fitting TRBD2. Germline loops: CDR1 DFQATT, CDR2 SNEGSKA (reference sequence). The V segment lost 3 bases and the J segment 0 bases; nucleotides outside the gene matches: 6. The CDR3 has 16 amino acids. The CDR3 region has the DNA TGCAGTGCTAGGTTGGCTAGCGGGGGGGCCTCCTACGAGCAGTACTTC. Translation gives CSARLASGGASYEQYF.

This clonotype showed up just a few times. The chain uses TRBV29-1 and TRBJ2-7; 7 bases line up with TRBD2. Germline CDR1 and CDR2: SQVTM and ANQGSEA. This CDR3 has 14 amino acids. Trimming cost V 4 bases and J 2 bases; bases outside gene matches: 8. CDR3 amino acids: CSVVVGAGAYEQYF. The CDR3 nucleotides are TGCAGCGTTGTGGTTGGGGCGGGAGCCTACGAGCAGTACTTC.

As for this clonotype: A read error is possible here, since a much larger clone lies one base away. This chain connects TRBV12-3 or TRBV12-4 to TRBJ2-7, with D possibly being TRBD1 (6 bases). The end of the DNA is better explained by TRBJ1-2, so the J call may be wrong. The CDR3 is made up of 13 amino acids. CDR3 sequence reads: CASSLVSGDDYTF. CDR3 bases: TGTGCCAGCAGTTTAGTGTCAGGGGACGACTACACCTTC.

There are many counts of this clonotype. The chain is built from TRBV15 and TRBJ1-1, with a weak D call TRBD1 (6 bases). The germline V gene has CDR1 LNHNV and CDR2 YYDKDF (reference sequence). Trimming pared 1 base from V and 12 bases from J, leaving 15 bases between. The CDR3 runs 13 residues. In DNA, the CDR3 is TGTGCCACCAGCAGAGTACCGGCCAGGGGATCTTTCTTT. It is translated as CATSRVPARGSFF.

Worth noting for this clonotype: Just one base apart from a much larger clone, this may be a read error. This likely comes from a read error, as the CDR3 has no conserved phenylalanine or tryptophan at its end. The CDR3 nucleotides read TGTGCCAGTAGTATTAACCGGGAGAACACTGAAGCTTTCCTT. This gives the protein CASSINRENTEAFL. The V gene is TRBV19, the J gene TRBJ1-1, with D unresolved. Looked up from germline, CDR1 is LNHDA and CDR2 is SQIVND (reference sequence). V lost 3 bases, J lost 1 base, and 9 bases lay in between. CDR3 size: 14 residues.

Regarding this clonotype: Its ends do not fully match the called genes, so a read error is possible. The chain has TRBV5-1 and TRBJ2-7; 9 nucleotides agree with TRBD2. The CDR3 extends over 15 amino acids. CDR1 SGHRS and CDR2 YFSETQ come from the germline V gene. CDR3 sequence: CASSPAAGGDYEQYF. The CDR3 DNA reads as TGTGCCAGCAGCCCGGCAGCGGGGGGCGACTACGAGCAGTACTTC.

This clonotype was detected ten times or more. This sequence joins TRBV19 and TRBJ2-7; TRBD1 aligns across 9 bases. V dropped 5 bases and J dropped 4; count of bases not matched to a gene: 3. Germline loops: CDR1 LNHDA, CDR2 SQIVND (reference sequence). The CDR3 extends over 13 amino acids. CDR3 amino acids: CASSPQGAYEQYF. The CDR3, as DNA: TGTGCCAGTAGTCCACAGGGGGCTTACGAGCAGTACTTC.

This clonotype was seen repeatedly, ten times or more. The chain employs TRBV7-9 and TRBJ1-1; no firm D call. The length of the CDR3 is 13 residues. With 3 bases removed from V and 7 bases from J, the gap between germline ends came to 12 bases. The germline CDR1 and CDR2 sequences are SEHNR and FQNEAQ (reference sequence). CDR3 region: CASSFRADLEAFF. In nucleotides, the CDR3 is TGTGCCAGCAGCTTCCGTGCGGATCTTGAAGCTTTCTTT.

This clonotype was recorded many times. This chain links TRBV12-3 or TRBV12-4 with TRBJ2-6; 13 bases match TRBD2. The CDR3 runs to 16 residues. The V and J ends lost 5 bases and 3 bases, in that order; junction bases with no gene match: 1. DNA for the CDR3: TGTGCCAGCAGTGGGACTAGCGGGAATGGGGCCAACGTCCTGACTTTC. It yields the protein CASSGTSGNGANVLTF.